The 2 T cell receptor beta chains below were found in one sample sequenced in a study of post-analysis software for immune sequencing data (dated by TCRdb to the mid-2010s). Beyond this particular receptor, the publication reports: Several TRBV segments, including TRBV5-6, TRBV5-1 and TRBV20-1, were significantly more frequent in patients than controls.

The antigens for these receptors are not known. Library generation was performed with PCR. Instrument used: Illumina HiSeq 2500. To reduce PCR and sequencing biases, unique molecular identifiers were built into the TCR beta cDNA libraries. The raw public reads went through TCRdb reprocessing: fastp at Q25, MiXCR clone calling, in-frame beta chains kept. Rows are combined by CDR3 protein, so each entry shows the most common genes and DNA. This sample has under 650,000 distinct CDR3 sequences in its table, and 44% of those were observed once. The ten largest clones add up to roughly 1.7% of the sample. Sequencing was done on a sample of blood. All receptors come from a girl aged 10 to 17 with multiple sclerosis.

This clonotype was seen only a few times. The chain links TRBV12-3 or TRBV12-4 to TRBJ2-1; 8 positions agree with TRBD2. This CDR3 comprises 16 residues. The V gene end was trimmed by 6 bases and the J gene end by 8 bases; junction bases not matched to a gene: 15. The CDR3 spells CASRRIERENPHEQFF. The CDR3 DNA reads TGTGCCAGCAGGAGGATAGAGCGGGAGAATCCCCATGAGCAGTTCTTC.

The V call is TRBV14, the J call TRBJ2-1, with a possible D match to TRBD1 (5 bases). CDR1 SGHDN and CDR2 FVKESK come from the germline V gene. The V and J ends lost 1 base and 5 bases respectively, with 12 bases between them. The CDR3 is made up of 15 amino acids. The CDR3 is CASSQVGRVNNEQFF. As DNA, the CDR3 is TGTGCCAGCAGCCAAGTTGGCAGGGTGAACAATGAGCAGTTCTTC.